One sample yielded the 12 T cell receptor beta chains listed below, sequenced in a study of blood T cell repertoires in COVID-19. Sequenced by immunoSEQ multiplex PCR; TCRdb stores in-frame clones only, minus some. The sample has 300,000 to 400,000 clones; 88% are singletons. The sequenced sample consisted of peripheral blood. The receptors stem from a woman in her twenties or thirties with COVID-19, enrolled during active disease.

The CDR3 loop reads CASSSWDQTGRHEQYV. CDR3 bases: TGTGCCAGCAGCTCATGGGATCAGACAGGGAGGCACGAGCAGTACGTC. This rearrangement joins TRBV11-2 to TRBJ2-7, with a weak D call TRBD1 (7 bases). Germline V gene sequence: CDR1 SGHAT, CDR2 FQNNGV. Trimming stripped 4 bases from V and 5 bases from J, with 21 bases between. The CDR3 runs 16 residues.

This chain joins TRBV6-1 and TRBJ1-2, with D possibly TRBD1 on 6 matching bases. This CDR3 is built from 15 residues. The germline CDR1 and CDR2 sequences are MNHNS and SASEGT. Trimming removed 0 bases at V and 4 bases at J, with 12 bases between. CDR3 residues: CASSEARTVSYGYTF. The CDR3 DNA sequence: TGTGCCAGCAGTGAAGCTCGGACAGTCTCCTATGGCTACACCTTC.

This chain connects TRBV20-1 to TRBJ1-4, with TRBD1 as a possible D gene (5 bases). CDR3 length: 16 amino acids. Looked up from germline, CDR1 is DFQATT and CDR2 is SNEGSKA (reference sequence). V was trimmed by 3 bases and J by 5 bases, leaving 19 bases between them. CDR3 coding DNA: TGCAGTGCTAGTGCTCACCGCGGCAGGGTCAATGAAAAACTGTTTTTT. Translated: CSASAHRGRVNEKLFF.

This chain connects TRBV6-5 to TRBJ2-7, with TRBD2 matching 7 bases. The CDR3 is 15 residues long. From germline, CDR1 is MNHEY and CDR2 SVGAGI. Trimming at V came to 7 bases and at J to 3 bases, leaving 12 bases not matched to a gene. The CDR3 spells CASKPGGVGYYEQYV. The CDR3 coding sequence is TGTGCCAGCAAACCTGGGGGGGTCGGCTACTACGAGCAGTACGTC.

CDR3 protein: CASSSGTGGRTEAFF. The CDR3 DNA reads as TGTGCCAGCAGCTCCGGGACAGGGGGGAGGACTGAAGCTTTCTTT. The genes are TRBV6-2 or TRBV6-3 and TRBJ1-1, with 11 nucleotides matching TRBD1. This CDR3 has 15 amino acids. Germline V gene sequence: CDR1 MNHEY, CDR2 SVGEGT. V was pared by 6 bases and J by 5 bases, with 8 bases of the junction left unmatched.

The chain carries TRBV4-3 and TRBJ1-1, with 7 positions matching TRBD1. V shed 0 bases and J 3 bases; nucleotides not matched to a gene: 7. Germline V gene sequence: CDR1 LGHNA, CDR2 YSLEER. The CDR3 extends over 16 amino acids. DNA of the CDR3: TGCGCCAGCAGCCAAGACCATACAGGGGTACACACTGAAGCTTTCTTT. This encodes CASSQDHTGVHTEAFF.

The gene calls are TRBV5-3 and TRBJ1-2; D perhaps matches TRBD1 (6 bases). TRBV5-3 is known as an ORF, though its function is uncertain. V was clipped by 5 bases and J by 3 bases, with 11 bases between them. The CDR3 is 13 residues long. The CDR3 nucleotides are TGTGCCAGAAGTCGACAGGAGGACTATGGCTACACCTTC. Protein product: CARSRQEDYGYTF.

This chain connects TRBV7-6 to TRBJ1-3; D is possibly TRBD1 (5 bases). In germline, CDR1 is SGHVS, CDR2 FNYEAQ. CDR3 length: 19 residues. Trimming removed 4 bases from V and 0 bases from J, with 22 bases in between. CDR3 loop: CASSSPNTDSSFSGNTIYF. The CDR3 DNA reads as TGTGCCAGCAGCTCGCCAAATACCGACAGTTCCTTCTCTGGAAACACCATATATTTT.

There are a few counts of this clone. The chain uses TRBV27 and TRBJ2-7, with D possibly TRBD1 on 6 matching bases. V lost 0 bases and J 0 bases, leaving 9 bases between the germline ends. Germline assignment: CDR1 MNHEY and CDR2 SMNVEV (reference sequence). The length of the CDR3 is 15 residues. The chain's CDR3 is CASSLSGGASYEQYF. CDR3 sequence (DNA): TGTGCCAGCAGTTTATCAGGGGGAGCCTCCTACGAGCAGTACTTC.

V and J are TRBV19 and TRBJ2-2; TRBD2 agrees at 11 bases. The CDR3 runs 14 residues. V was clipped by 10 bases and J by 8 bases; unmatched bases: 9. The germline CDR1 and CDR2 sequences are LNHDA and SQIVND (reference sequence). CDR3 sequence reads: CATKVAGGPGELFF. CDR3 DNA sequence: TGTGCCACTAAAGTAGCGGGGGGGCCTGGGGAGCTGTTTTTT.

The genes are TRBV30 and TRBJ2-7; 8 bases match TRBD1. The CDR3 sequence is 12 residues long. Looked up from germline, CDR1 is GTSNPN and CDR2 is SVGIG (reference sequence). The trim removed 2 bases at V and 5 bases at J, leaving 2 bases unmatched. The CDR3 spells CAWSRDRHEQYF. The CDR3 DNA reads TGTGCCTGGAGTCGGGACAGGCACGAGCAGTACTTC.

The CDR3 nucleotides are TGTGCCAGTAGTATAACAGGGAGGAACACCGGGGAGCTGTTTTTT. Its translation: CASSITGRNTGELFF. The rearrangement uses TRBV19 and TRBJ2-2; D perhaps matches TRBD1 (6 bases). Between the trimmed V and J ends, which lost 2 bases and 1 base, there was a span of 8 bases. This CDR3 comprises 15 residues. Germline CDR1 is LNHDA and CDR2 is SQIVND (reference sequence).